This paragraph reports one T cell receptor beta chain. Trimming took off 0 bases at V and 4 bases at J, with 5 bases between the two ends. Germline CDR1 SGDLS, CDR2 YYNGEE. The CDR3 totals 13 residues. The data were obtained in a study of cytomegalovirus exposure and HLA in healthy donors. This PCR relied on a set of 60 Vbeta primers and 13 Jbeta primers. Sequenced by immunoSEQ multiplex PCR; TCRdb stores in-frame clones only, minus some. The profile shows around 150,000 clones, 82% of them singletons. The sequenced sample was PBMCs. The chain recombines TRBV9 with TRBJ2-1; D not certain. The TCR comes from a girl aged 10 to 17 in good health and CMV-seropositive. The CDR3 sequence is CASSVDGYNEQFF. The DNA for the CDR3 is TGTGCCAGCAGCGTAGACGGTTACAATGAGCAGTTCTTC. Variable domain in full (rest from reference TRBV9 and TRBJ2-1): DSGVTQTPKHLITATGQRVTLRCSPRSGDLSVYWYQQSLDQGLQFLIQYYNGEERAKGNILERFSAQQFPDLHSELNLSSLELGDSALYFCASSVDGYNEQFFGPGTRLTVL.